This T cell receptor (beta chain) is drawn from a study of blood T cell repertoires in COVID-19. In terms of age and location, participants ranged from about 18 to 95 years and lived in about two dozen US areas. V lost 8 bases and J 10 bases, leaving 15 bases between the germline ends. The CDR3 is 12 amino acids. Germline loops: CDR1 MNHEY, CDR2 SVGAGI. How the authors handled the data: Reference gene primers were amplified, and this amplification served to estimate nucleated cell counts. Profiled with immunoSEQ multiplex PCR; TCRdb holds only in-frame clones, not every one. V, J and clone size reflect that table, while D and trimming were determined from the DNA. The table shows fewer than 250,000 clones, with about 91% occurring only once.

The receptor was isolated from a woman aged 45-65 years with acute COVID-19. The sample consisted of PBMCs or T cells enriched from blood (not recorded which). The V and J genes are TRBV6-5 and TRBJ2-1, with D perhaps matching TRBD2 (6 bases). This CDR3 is CASGTGAREQFF. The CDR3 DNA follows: TGTGCCAGCGGCACGGGAGCGAGGGAGCAGTTCTTC.